This T cell receptor (beta chain) was sequenced for a study of blood T cell repertoires in COVID-19 (TCRdb year 2020). The study in broad terms: Samples from collaborators originated in the United States, Italy and Spain and spanned both the acute and convalescent phases of COVID-19. The prospective study material was composed of cDNA or gDNA derived from T cells, B-cell-depleted T cells, or PBMCs. The dataset comprised deeply sampled blood TCRbeta repertoires from subjects exposed to, actively infected with, or recovered from COVID-19. The repertoires were made available in a free public database intended to serve as a resource for research on the immune response to SARS-CoV-2. The samples were drawn from two sources: the first 160 participants of the ongoing ImmuneRACE study, and 1,000 to 1,500 subjects contributed by 6 global collaborators. A de-identified subject ID, COVID-19 status, age in years and sex were almost always included in the sample metadata. Where available, HLA class I and class II types were obtained from metadata supplied by the sample provider rather than from assay-based typing.

The collaborating institutions used their own protocols to collect whole blood in K2EDTA tubes. For TCRbeta analysis, collaborator samples were shipped as frozen whole blood, as isolated PBMCs, or as DNA extracted from either sample type. As regards this clone: There is no known antigen for this receptor. Base qualities are missing; no much larger clone stands one base away.

The immunoSEQ Assay, a bias-controlled multiplex PCR, was used to amplify TCRbeta CDR3 regions from genomic DNA. In the original analysis: The number of nucleated cells in each sample was estimated by amplification of reference gene primers within the assay. To quantify the absolute abundance of each unique TCRbeta CDR3 rearrangement, sequence reads were collapsed and filtered. For each sample, productive Simpson clonality was calculated as the square root of Simpson's diversity index over productive rearrangements. The immuneACCESS repertoire file appears here via TCRdb, limited to in-frame rearrangements. These files lack a portion of the clones; in checked studies, under half of the deficit traces to unresolved V genes, and the cause of the others is not known. Clone size and the V and J calls come from that table; the DNA yielded D and trimming. This sample lists around 380,000 clones; more than 65% were detected once. The top ten clones comprise more than 1% of the sample.

Broader findings and caveats from the paper: Clinical and demographic metadata were provided uncurated, with the amount varying by source and participant.

The CDR3 starts with the cysteine, ends with the phenylalanine, and has 13 residues. Just the 39-base CDR3 DNA is kept, in frame starting at base 1. For CDR1 and CDR2, the germline V gene lists KGHSH and LQKENI. Cut back by 5 bases and 4 bases, the V and J ends lie 11 bases apart. Sample: peripheral blood. The sequence derives from a human donor with acute or convalescent COVID-19. The donor label of this sample is uncertain. In this chain, TRBV18 is recombined with TRBJ1-1; the D gene lacks a confident call. The DNA sequence is TGTGCCAGCTCAGAACGGAGAACCACTGAAGCTTTCTTT. Translated, this gives CASSERRTTEAFF.